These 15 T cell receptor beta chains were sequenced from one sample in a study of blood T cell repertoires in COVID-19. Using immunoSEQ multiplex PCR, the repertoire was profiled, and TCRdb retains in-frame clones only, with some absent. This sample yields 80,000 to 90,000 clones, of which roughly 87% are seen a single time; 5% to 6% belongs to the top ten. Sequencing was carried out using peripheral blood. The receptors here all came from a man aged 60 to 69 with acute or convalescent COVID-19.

The chain's CDR3 is CASSNEGAEQYF. The DNA for the CDR3 is TGTGCCAGCAGTAATGAGGGAGCCGAGCAGTACTTC. This rearrangement joins TRBV12-3 or TRBV12-4 to TRBJ2-7, with a weak D call TRBD2 (5 bases). V gave up 5 bases and J gave up 6 bases, with 11 bases separating them. This CDR3 region has 12 residues.

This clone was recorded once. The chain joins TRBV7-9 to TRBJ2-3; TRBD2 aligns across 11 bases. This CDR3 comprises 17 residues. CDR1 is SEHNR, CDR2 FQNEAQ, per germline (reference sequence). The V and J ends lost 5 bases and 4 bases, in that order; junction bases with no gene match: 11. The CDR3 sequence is CASSDYGLAGRPDTQYF. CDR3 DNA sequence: TGTGCCAGCAGCGACTACGGACTAGCGGGCCGGCCAGATACGCAGTATTTT.

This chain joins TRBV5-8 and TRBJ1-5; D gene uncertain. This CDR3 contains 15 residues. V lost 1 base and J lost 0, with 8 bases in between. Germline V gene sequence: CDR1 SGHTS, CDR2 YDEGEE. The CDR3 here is CASSLWADSNQPQHF. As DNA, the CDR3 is TGTGCCAGCAGCTTGTGGGCCGATAGCAATCAGCCCCAGCATTTT.

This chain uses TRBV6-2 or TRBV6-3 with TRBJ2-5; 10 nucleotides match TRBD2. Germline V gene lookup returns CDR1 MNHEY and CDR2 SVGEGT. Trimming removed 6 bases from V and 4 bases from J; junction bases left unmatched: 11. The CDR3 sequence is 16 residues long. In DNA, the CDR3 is TGTGCCAGCAGCCCCTCTAGCGGGGGAGAGGGAGAGACCCAGTACTTC. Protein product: CASSPSSGGEGETQYF.

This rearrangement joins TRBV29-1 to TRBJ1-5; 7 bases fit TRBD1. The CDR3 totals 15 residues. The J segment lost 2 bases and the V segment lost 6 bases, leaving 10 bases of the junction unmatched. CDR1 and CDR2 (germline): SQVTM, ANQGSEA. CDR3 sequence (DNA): TGCAGCGTGAGACAAGGGGGCGAGGGCAATCAGCCCCAGCATTTT. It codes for CSVRQGGEGNQPQHF.

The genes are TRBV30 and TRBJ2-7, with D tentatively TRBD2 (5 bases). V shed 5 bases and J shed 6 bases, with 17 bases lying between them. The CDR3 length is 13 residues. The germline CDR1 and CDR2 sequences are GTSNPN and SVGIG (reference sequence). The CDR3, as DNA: TGTGCCTGGTCGGTCGGACCCCGGGGCGAGCAGTACTTC. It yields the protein CAWSVGPRGEQYF.

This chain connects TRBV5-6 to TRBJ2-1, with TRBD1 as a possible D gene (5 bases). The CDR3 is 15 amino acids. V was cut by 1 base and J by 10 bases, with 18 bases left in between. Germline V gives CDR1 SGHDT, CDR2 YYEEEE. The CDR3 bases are TGTGCCAGCAGCTTGCACAGGACCAATGTTAAGGAGCAGTTCTTC. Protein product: CASSLHRTNVKEQFF.

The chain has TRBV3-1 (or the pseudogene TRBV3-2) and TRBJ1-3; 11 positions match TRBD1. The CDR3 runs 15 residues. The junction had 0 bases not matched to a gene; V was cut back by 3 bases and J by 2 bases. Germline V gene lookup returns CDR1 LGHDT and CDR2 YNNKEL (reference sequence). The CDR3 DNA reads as TGTGCCAGCAGCCAGGGACAGGGGGCTGGAAACACCATATATTTT. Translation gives CASSQGQGAGNTIYF.

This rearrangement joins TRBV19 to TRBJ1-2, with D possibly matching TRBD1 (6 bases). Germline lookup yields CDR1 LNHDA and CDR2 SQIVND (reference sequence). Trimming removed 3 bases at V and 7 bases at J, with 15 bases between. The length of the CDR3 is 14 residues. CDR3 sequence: CASSINQGRSGYTF. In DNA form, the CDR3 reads TGTGCCAGTAGTATTAATCAGGGGCGAAGTGGCTACACCTTC.

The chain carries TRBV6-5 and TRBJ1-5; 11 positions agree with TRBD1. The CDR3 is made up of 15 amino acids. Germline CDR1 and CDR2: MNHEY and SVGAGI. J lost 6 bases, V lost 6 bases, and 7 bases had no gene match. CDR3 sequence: CASRPGQGVSQPQHF. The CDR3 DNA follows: TGTGCCAGCAGACCGGGACAGGGGGTCAGTCAGCCCCAGCATTTT.

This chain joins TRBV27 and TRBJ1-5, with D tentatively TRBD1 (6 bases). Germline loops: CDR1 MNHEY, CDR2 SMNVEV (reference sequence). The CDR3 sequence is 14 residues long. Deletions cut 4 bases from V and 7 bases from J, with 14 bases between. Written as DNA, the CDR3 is TGTGCCAGCAGTTCCACAGGGTTACGACAGCCCCAGCATTTT. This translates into CASSSTGLRQPQHF.

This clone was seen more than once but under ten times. Here the CDR3 DNA reads TGTGCCAGCAGCTTGACATTCGCCATTGGAAATGAGCAGTTCTTC. Protein sequence: CASSLTFAIGNEQFF. The V call is TRBV7-2, the J call TRBJ2-1; D not certain. Between the trimmed V and J ends, which lost 3 bases and 7 bases, there was a span of 16 bases. The CDR3 is 15 residues long. Germline V gene data show CDR1 as SGHTA and CDR2 as FQGNSA.

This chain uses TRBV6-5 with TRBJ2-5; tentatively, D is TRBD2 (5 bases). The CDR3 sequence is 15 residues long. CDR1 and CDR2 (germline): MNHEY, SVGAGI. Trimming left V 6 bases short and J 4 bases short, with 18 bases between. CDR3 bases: TGTGCCAGCAGCTCAATTGTCGGGGTTGGAGAGACCCAGTACTTC. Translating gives CASSSIVGVGETQYF.

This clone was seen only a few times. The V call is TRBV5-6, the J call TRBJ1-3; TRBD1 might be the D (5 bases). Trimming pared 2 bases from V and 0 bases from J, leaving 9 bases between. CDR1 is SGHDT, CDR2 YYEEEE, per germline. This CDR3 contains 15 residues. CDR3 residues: CASSFIRGSGNTIYF. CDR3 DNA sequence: TGTGCCAGCAGCTTTATAAGGGGCTCTGGAAACACCATATATTTT.

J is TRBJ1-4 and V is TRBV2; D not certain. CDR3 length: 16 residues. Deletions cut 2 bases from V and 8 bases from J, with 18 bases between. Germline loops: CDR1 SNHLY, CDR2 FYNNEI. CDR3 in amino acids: CASSEREKPTVEKLFF. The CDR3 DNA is TGTGCCAGCAGTGAACGGGAGAAGCCCACGGTAGAAAAACTGTTTTTT.